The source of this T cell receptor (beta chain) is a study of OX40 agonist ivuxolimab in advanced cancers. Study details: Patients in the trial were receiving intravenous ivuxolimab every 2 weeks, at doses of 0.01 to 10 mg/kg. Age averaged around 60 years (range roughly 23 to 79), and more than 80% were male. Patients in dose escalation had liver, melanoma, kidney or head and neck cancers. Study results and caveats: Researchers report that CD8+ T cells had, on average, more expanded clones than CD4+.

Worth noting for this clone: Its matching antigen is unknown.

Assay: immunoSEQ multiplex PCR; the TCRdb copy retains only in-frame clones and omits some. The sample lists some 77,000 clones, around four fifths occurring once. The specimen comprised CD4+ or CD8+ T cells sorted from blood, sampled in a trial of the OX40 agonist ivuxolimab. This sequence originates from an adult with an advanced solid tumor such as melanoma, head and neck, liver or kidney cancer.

Written as DNA, the CDR3 is TGTGCCAGTAGTATCAAACCGGGGCACTACGAGCAGTACTTC. It encodes CASSIKPGHYEQYF. The V and J genes are TRBV19 and TRBJ2-7; D possibly uses TRBD1 or TRBD2 (5 bases each). The V gene's germline CDR1 is LNHDA and CDR2 SQIVND (reference sequence). The CDR3 has 14 amino acids. V was trimmed by 3 bases and J by 3 bases, leaving 12 bases between them.